These T cell receptor beta chains were read from a single sample in a study of OX40 agonist ivuxolimab in advanced cancers. Profiled with immunoSEQ multiplex PCR; TCRdb holds only in-frame clones, not every one. The table records more than 50,000 clones, less than 85% of them present only once. Sequences were derived from CD4+ or CD8+ T cells sorted from blood, sampled in a trial of the OX40 agonist ivuxolimab. The receptors come from an adult with an advanced solid tumor such as melanoma, head and neck, liver or kidney cancer. Each CDR3 is given with its conserved first and last residue. The D gene is left open where the match is weak. The size field is filled for only some rows; it gives once, few, many or a size class.

V,J,length,size,D,DNA,CDR3
TRBV2,TRBJ1-3,16,.,.,TGTGCCAGCACCATCACGAGCAGCAATCCTGGAAACACCATATATTTT,CASTITSSNPGNTIYF
TRBV28,TRBJ2-1,14,.,.,TGTGCCAGCAGTCAAAGGGGGAGCCACAATGAGCAGTTCTTC,CASSQRGSHNEQFF
TRBV23-1,TRBJ1-5,16,.,TRBD1,TGCGCCAGCAGTCAATTGGGACAGGGCCGCAATCAGCCCCAGCATTTT,CASSQLGQGRNQPQHF
TRBV7-9,TRBJ2-4,16,few,.,TGTGCCAGCAGCTACCGGGACGGTGGCGCCAAAAACATTCAGTACTTC,CASSYRDGGAKNIQYF
TRBV5-1,TRBJ1-2,13,.,.,TGCGCCAGCCGACTACAGGGAGACTATGGCTACACCTTC,CASRLQGDYGYTF
TRBV6-1,TRBJ2-7,13,.,.,TGTGCCAGCAGACCCCCAACGACCTACGAGCAGTACTTC,CASRPPTTYEQYF
TRBV6-1,TRBJ2-7,15,.,TRBD2,TGTGCCAGCAGTGAAAGACTAGCGGGATCCTACGAGCAGTACTTC,CASSERLAGSYEQYF
TRBV7-2,TRBJ2-1,16,.,TRBD2,TGTGCCAGCAGCTCACCGACTAGCGCTCCCTACAATGAGCAGTTCTTC,CASSSPTSAPYNEQFF
TRBV30,TRBJ2-7,15,.,.,TGTGCCTGGACCTCAGAACCCCGGGACCTGACCGAGCAGTACTTC,CAWTSEPRDLTEQYF
TRBV5-1,TRBJ2-5,14,.,TRBD1,TGCGCCAGCAGCTCGAGGACAGGGAAAGAGACCCAGTACTTC,CASSSRTGKETQYF
TRBV6-1,TRBJ2-1,15,.,TRBD2,TGTGCCAGCAGTTTCACACTAGCGGGACCCGAGGGGTGGTTCTTC,CASSFTLAGPEGWFF
TRBV19,TRBJ1-1,15,.,.,TGTGCCAGTAGTCCGAACAGGGTCCTGAACACTGAAGCTTTCTTT,CASSPNRVLNTEAFF
TRBV6-5,TRBJ1-2,15,.,TRBD1,TGTGCCAGCAGTTATCAGGGACAGGGGTCGGGTGGCTACACCTTC,CASSYQGQGSGGYTF
TRBV7-9,TRBJ1-2,11,.,.,TGTGCCAGCAGCTCGCTTGGGGGCTACACCTTC,CASSSLGGYTF
TRBV2,TRBJ2-5,13,.,TRBD1,TGTGCCAGCAAGGGACAGGAGAAGGAGACCCAGTACTTC,CASKGQEKETQYF
TRBV5-3,TRBJ2-1,15,.,TRBD2,TGTGCCAGAAGCTTGGACCTAGCGGGAGGGTATGAGCAGTTCTTC,CARSLDLAGGYEQFF
TRBV9,TRBJ2-7,15,.,.,TGTGCCAGCAGCGTAGGCCGGGACTCCCCCTACGAGCAGTACTTC,CASSVGRDSPYEQYF
TRBV25-1,TRBJ2-1,13,.,.,TGTGCCAGCAGTGAATATACAAGGGGTGAGCAGTTCTTC,CASSEYTRGEQFF
TRBV6-1,TRBJ1-2,19,.,TRBD1,TGTGCCAGCAGTGAAGCGGTCGACTCGACAGGGGATCTTAGCTATGGCTACACCTTC,CASSEAVDSTGDLSYGYTF
TRBV5-1,TRBJ2-7,11,.,.,TGCGCCAGCAGCGAGTTATCCGAGCAGTACTTC,CASSELSEQYF